The 24 T cell receptor beta chains in this list originate from one sample, sequenced in a study of CD4 T cells in relation to SARS-CoV-2 and coronaviruses. These receptors have no identified antigens. Only in-frame clones appear in the TCRdb table, and some are missing; sequencing was by immunoSEQ multiplex PCR. The sample gives fewer than 45,000 clones, about 87% of which show up once; 0.95% to 1.5% is in the top ten. The sample comprised naive CD4+ T cells from PBMCs, cultured in vitro. Subset meaning: naive CD4+ T cells isolated by negative enrichment. Receptors were obtained from an adult with COVID-19.

The chain carries TRBV7-2 and TRBJ1-5, with D possibly TRBD1 on 5 matching bases. V was clipped by 5 bases and J by 3 bases, with 11 bases between them. The CDR3 consists of 14 residues. Germline assignment: CDR1 SGHTA and CDR2 FQGNSA. The CDR3 coding sequence is TGTGCCAGCAGCCCCGGGACGGACAATCAGCCCCAGCATTTT. Translating it yields CASSPGTDNQPQHF.

This chain joins TRBV7-2 and TRBJ2-1; tentative D call: TRBD2 (6 bases). CDR1 SGHTA and CDR2 FQGNSA come from the germline V gene. This CDR3 has 14 residues. Trimming stripped 2 bases from V and 4 bases from J, with 9 bases between. The DNA for the CDR3 is TGTGCCAGCAGCTTATCCGGGAGATACAATGAGCAGTTCTTC. Its protein is CASSLSGRYNEQFF.

The chain has TRBV29-1 and TRBJ2-3; no clear D. The CDR3 contains 15 residues. V was shortened by 4 bases and J by 4 bases, with 18 bases between the two germline ends. Germline-derived CDR1 and CDR2 are SQVTM and ANQGSEA. In nucleotides, the CDR3 is TGCAGCGTTGTACCCCTCGTCGTGACCCCAGATACGCAGTATTTT. It codes for CSVVPLVVTPDTQYF.

The chain is built from TRBV18 and TRBJ2-3; 8 bases match TRBD2. This CDR3 is 16 amino acids long. Germline V gene sequence: CDR1 KGHSH, CDR2 LQKENI. V was pared by 3 bases and J by 2 bases, with 7 bases of the junction left unmatched. CDR3 region: CASSPRVAGSTDTQYF. CDR3 nucleotide sequence: TGTGCCAGCTCACCCAGGGTAGCGGGATCCACAGATACGCAGTATTTT.

This chain uses TRBV5-1 with TRBJ2-2; 11 nucleotides align to TRBD2. CDR1 and CDR2 from the germline V gene are SGHRS and YFSETQ. V shed 5 bases and J 5 bases; nucleotides not matched to a gene: 5. CDR3 length: 15 residues. CDR3 residues: CASRPLAGGTGELFF. In nucleotides, the CDR3 is TGCGCCAGCAGACCTCTAGCGGGAGGAACCGGGGAGCTGTTTTTT.

The genes are TRBV2 and TRBJ2-1; 10 bases align to TRBD2. CDR1 is SNHLY, CDR2 FYNNEI, per germline. This CDR3 contains 14 residues. Germline trimming cut 6 bases from V and 9 bases from J; bases unmatched to any gene: 8. The CDR3 loop reads CASSSLAGVLEQFF. The CDR3 nucleotides read TGTGCCAGCAGCAGCCTAGCGGGAGTGCTTGAGCAGTTCTTC.

Concerning this clone: One end of the junction does not line up with germline, which may come from a read error. This chain uses TRBV28 with TRBJ1-1; perhaps TRBD1 as D (6 bases). This CDR3 spans 13 amino acids. CDR1 and CDR2 (germline): MDHEN, SYDVKM. CDR3 protein: CAGREGTTSEAFF. As DNA, the CDR3 is TGTGCCGGCAGGGAAGGGACAACGTCTGAAGCTTTCTTT.

The genes are TRBV4-1 and TRBJ2-1; D unresolved. V was trimmed by 1 base and J by 5 bases, leaving 12 bases between them. The CDR3 runs 15 residues. The V gene's germline CDR1 is MGHRA and CDR2 YSYEKL. The CDR3 loop reads CASSQGRPSNNEQFF. The CDR3 region has the DNA TGCGCCAGCAGCCAAGGAAGGCCCAGTAACAATGAGCAGTTCTTC.

The J gene is TRBJ1-3, the V gene TRBV19; no clear D. The CDR3 sequence is 12 residues long. The germline CDR1 and CDR2 sequences are LNHDA and SQIVND (reference sequence). V dropped 6 bases and J dropped 8 bases, with 11 bases sitting between them. Here the CDR3 reads CASSPARDTIYF. The CDR3 nucleotides read TGTGCCAGTAGCCCGGCTCGGGACACCATATATTTT.

The count of this clone is one. The J gene is TRBJ2-3, the V gene TRBV2, with TRBD2 matching 7 bases. V lost 6 bases and J lost 3; bases outside the gene matches: 9. This CDR3 spans 15 amino acids. Per germline, CDR1 SNHLY and CDR2 FYNNEI. The CDR3 reads CASSGAGVITDTQYF. DNA of the CDR3: TGTGCCAGCAGCGGGGCGGGAGTCATAACAGATACGCAGTATTTT.

The gene calls are TRBV28 and TRBJ2-7; D is perhaps TRBD1 (5 bases). Looked up from germline, CDR1 is MDHEN and CDR2 is SYDVKM. CDR3 length equals 15 residues. Trimming took off 2 bases at V and 2 bases at J, with 13 bases between the two ends. The CDR3 protein is CASSLGPGSTYEQYF. In DNA, the CDR3 is TGTGCCAGCAGTTTAGGGCCAGGGTCGACCTACGAGCAGTACTTC.

V usage is TRBV6-5 and J usage is TRBJ1-6; D possibly corresponds to TRBD1 (6 bases). CDR3 size: 16 residues. Trimming removed 4 bases at V and 3 bases at J, with 13 bases between. Germline-derived CDR1 and CDR2 are MNHEY and SVGAGI. The CDR3, as DNA: TGTGCCAGCAGTTTGGGGGCGAGGTTCTATAATTCACCCCTCCACTTT. Its translation: CASSLGARFYNSPLHF.

V and J are TRBV19 and TRBJ2-5; no clear D. Trimming took 5 bases from V and 6 from J, leaving 13 bases between them. This CDR3 is built from 13 residues. From germline, CDR1 is LNHDA and CDR2 SQIVND (reference sequence). This CDR3 is CASSLNLGKTQYF. CDR3 coding DNA: TGTGCCAGTAGTCTAAACCTGGGGAAGACCCAGTACTTC.

CDR3 nucleotides: TGTGCCACCAGCAGAGGGGGGTCCGGAACCGGGGCCCAGCATTTT. Amino acid sequence: CATSRGGSGTGAQHF. The chain links TRBV15 to TRBJ1-5; the D gene is possibly TRBD1 (5 bases). CDR3 size: 15 residues. Trimming took off 1 base at V and 11 bases at J, with 18 bases between the two ends. Looked up from germline, CDR1 is LNHNV and CDR2 is YYDKDF (reference sequence).

This clone was seen a handful of times. V usage is TRBV30 and J usage is TRBJ2-7; D unclear. V was pared by 4 bases and J by 3 bases, with 16 bases between. This CDR3 is built from 14 residues. Germline-derived CDR1 and CDR2 are GTSNPN and SVGIG (reference sequence). DNA for the CDR3: TGTGCCTGGAAGTATTCCGGAGCTAGCTACGAGCAGTACTTC. It codes for CAWKYSGASYEQYF.

The gene calls are TRBV18 and TRBJ1-3; 9 nucleotides agree with TRBD1. After removal of 3 bases from V and 1 base from J, the junction contained 7 bases not matched to a gene. CDR1 KGHSH and CDR2 LQKENI come from the germline V gene. CDR3 length: 17 residues. For the CDR3, the DNA is TGTGCCAGCTCACCGAACCTACAGGGGGCGTCTGGAAACACCATATATTTT. This gives the protein CASSPNLQGASGNTIYF.

The CDR3 region is CASSPGEGLGEQYF. CDR3 nucleotide sequence: TGTGCCAGCAGCCCAGGGGAGGGCCTAGGAGAGCAGTACTTC. The chain employs TRBV7-7 and TRBJ2-7; D might be TRBD2 (7 bases). The length of the CDR3 is 14 residues. V dropped 5 bases and J dropped 7 bases, with 18 bases sitting between them. Per germline, CDR1 SSHAT and CDR2 FNYEAQ (reference sequence).

In DNA, the CDR3 is TGTGCCAGCTCACCAAGCGGGACCTATTCCTACGAGCAGTACTTC. It yields the protein CASSPSGTYSYEQYF. This sequence joins TRBV18 and TRBJ2-7; 7 bases are a match to TRBD2. CDR3 length: 15 residues. In germline, CDR1 is KGHSH, CDR2 LQKENI. Unmatched junction bases numbered 5, after V lost 2 bases and J lost 1 base.

This clone was recorded only once. The V and J genes are TRBV5-4 and TRBJ2-1, with a tentative D call TRBD1 (5 bases). CDR1 and CDR2 from the germline V gene are SGHNT and YYREEE (reference sequence). Trimming stripped 0 bases from V and 11 bases from J, with 12 bases between. This CDR3 spans 13 amino acids. CDR3 amino acids: CASSLDAGQQQFF. The CDR3 bases are TGTGCCAGCAGCTTGGATGCAGGGCAACAGCAGTTCTTC.

The V call is TRBV5-1, the J call TRBJ2-7; D not resolved. The germline V gene has CDR1 SGHRS and CDR2 YFSETQ. V was pared by 0 bases and J by 3 bases, with 10 bases between. CDR3 size: 14 residues. DNA of the CDR3: TGCGCCAGCAGCTTGGCGAACAACAACTACGAGCAGTACTTC. Translating gives CASSLANNNYEQYF.

This sequence joins TRBV5-1 and TRBJ2-5; no firm D call. The CDR3 consists of 11 residues. Trimming took 4 bases from V and 4 from J, leaving 5 bases between them. The germline gives CDR1 SGHRS, CDR2 YFSETQ. The CDR3 loop is CASSPGETQYF. The CDR3 bases are TGCGCCAGCAGCCCCGGAGAGACCCAGTACTTC. Full variable domain (rest looked up from reference TRBV5-1 and TRBJ2-5): KAGVTQTPRYLIKTRGQQVTLSCSPISGHRSVSWYQQTPGQGLQFLFEYFSETQRNKGNFPGRFSGRQFSNSRSEMNVSTLELGDSALYLCASSPGETQYFGPGTRLLVL.

This chain joins TRBV2 and TRBJ1-4; 8 bases fit TRBD1. Germline V CDR1 and CDR2: SNHLY, FYNNEI. V lost 6 bases to trimming and J lost 0 bases; unmatched junction nucleotides: 0. The CDR3 is 14 residues long. The CDR3 nucleotides are TGTGCCAGCAGGGACAGGGCAACTAATGAAAAACTGTTTTTT. It translates to CASRDRATNEKLFF.

The chain combines TRBV5-1 with TRBJ2-3; 7 nucleotides align to TRBD2. The CDR3 sequence is 16 residues long. Germline-derived CDR1 and CDR2 are SGHRS and YFSETQ. Unmatched junction bases numbered 11, after V lost 2 bases and J lost 5 bases. CDR3 in DNA: TGCGCCAGCAGCTTCAGCCCCGGGAGGAACGGAGATACGCAGTATTTT. Translation gives CASSFSPGRNGDTQYF.

This clone came up once. The chain couples TRBV6-5 to TRBJ2-1, with D possibly being TRBD2 (6 bases). The germline V and J ends were trimmed by 2 bases and 7 bases, with 12 bases remaining between them. The CDR3 extends over 14 amino acids. The germline V gene encodes CDR1 MNHEY and CDR2 SVGAGI. The DNA for the CDR3 is TGTGCCAGCAGTTACGGGCGGGGATGGAATGAGCAGTTCTTC. Protein product: CASSYGRGWNEQFF.